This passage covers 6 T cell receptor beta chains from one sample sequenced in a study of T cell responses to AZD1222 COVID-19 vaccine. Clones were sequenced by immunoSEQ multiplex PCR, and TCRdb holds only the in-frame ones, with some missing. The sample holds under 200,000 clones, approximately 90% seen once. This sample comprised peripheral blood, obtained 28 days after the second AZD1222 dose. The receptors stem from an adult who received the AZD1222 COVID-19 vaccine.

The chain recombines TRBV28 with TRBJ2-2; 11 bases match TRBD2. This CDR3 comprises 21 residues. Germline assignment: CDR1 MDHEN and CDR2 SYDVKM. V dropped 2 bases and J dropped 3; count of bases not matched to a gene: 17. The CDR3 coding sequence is TGTGCCAGCAGTTTAGGCCGTTGGGGACTACTAGCGGGAGCTCACACCGGGGAGCTGTTTTTT. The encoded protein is CASSLGRWGLLAGAHTGELFF.

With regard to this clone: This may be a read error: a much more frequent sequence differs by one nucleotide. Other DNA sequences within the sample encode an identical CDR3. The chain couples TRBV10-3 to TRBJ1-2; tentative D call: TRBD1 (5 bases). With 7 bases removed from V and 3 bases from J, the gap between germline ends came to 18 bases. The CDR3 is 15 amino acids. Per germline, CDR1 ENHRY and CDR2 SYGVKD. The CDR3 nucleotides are TGTGCCATCAATGGGGGTTCAGCTGCTTACTATGGCTACACCTTC. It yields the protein CAINGGSAAYYGYTF.

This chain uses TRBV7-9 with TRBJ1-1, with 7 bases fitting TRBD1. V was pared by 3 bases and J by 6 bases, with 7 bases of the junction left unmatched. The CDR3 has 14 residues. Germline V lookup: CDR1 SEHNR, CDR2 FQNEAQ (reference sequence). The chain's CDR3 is CASSFEGAFSEAFF. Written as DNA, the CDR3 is TGTGCCAGCAGCTTCGAGGGGGCGTTTTCTGAAGCTTTCTTT.

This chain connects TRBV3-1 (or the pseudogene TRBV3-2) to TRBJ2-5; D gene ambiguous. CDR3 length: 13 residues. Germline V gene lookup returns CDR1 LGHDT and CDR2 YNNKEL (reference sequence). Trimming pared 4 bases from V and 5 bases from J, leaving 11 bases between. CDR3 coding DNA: TGTGCCAGCAGCCGACGCGGCCGTGAGACCCAGTACTTC. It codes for CASSRRGRETQYF.

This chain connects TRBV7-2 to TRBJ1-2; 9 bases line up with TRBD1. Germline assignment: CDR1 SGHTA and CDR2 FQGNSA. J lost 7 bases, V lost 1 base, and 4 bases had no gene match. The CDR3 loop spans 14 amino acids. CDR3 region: CASSLEDRGSGYTF. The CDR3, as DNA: TGTGCCAGCAGCTTAGAGGACAGGGGCTCTGGCTACACCTTC.

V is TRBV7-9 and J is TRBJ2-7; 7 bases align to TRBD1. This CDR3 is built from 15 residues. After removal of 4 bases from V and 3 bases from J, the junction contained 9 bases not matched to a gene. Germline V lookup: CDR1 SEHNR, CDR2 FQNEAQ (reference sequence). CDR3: CASSSTGAHYYEQYF. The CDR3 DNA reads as TGTGCCAGCAGCTCCACAGGGGCCCATTACTACGAGCAGTACTTC.